This record looks at one TCR beta chain sequence and its context. The record originates from a study of blood T cell repertoires in COVID-19. The repertoire was sequenced with immunoSEQ multiplex PCR; TCRdb's copy has only in-frame clones and lacks some. The repertoire holds 150,000 to 200,000 clones, approximately 89% seen once, with about 3.5% in the top ten. This clonotype originated in an older man with acute or convalescent COVID-19. The specimen sequenced was peripheral blood.

The CDR3 region is CASSQGMGSGALNQETQYF. CDR3 DNA sequence: TGTGCCAGCAGCCAAGGAATGGGGAGCGGGGCGTTAAACCAAGAGACCCAGTACTTC. The chain combines TRBV4-2 with TRBJ2-5; 7 bases align to TRBD2. This CDR3 is built from 19 residues. Germline CDR1 LGHNA, CDR2 YNFKEQ. The V segment lost 1 base and the J segment 0 bases; nucleotides outside the gene matches: 14.